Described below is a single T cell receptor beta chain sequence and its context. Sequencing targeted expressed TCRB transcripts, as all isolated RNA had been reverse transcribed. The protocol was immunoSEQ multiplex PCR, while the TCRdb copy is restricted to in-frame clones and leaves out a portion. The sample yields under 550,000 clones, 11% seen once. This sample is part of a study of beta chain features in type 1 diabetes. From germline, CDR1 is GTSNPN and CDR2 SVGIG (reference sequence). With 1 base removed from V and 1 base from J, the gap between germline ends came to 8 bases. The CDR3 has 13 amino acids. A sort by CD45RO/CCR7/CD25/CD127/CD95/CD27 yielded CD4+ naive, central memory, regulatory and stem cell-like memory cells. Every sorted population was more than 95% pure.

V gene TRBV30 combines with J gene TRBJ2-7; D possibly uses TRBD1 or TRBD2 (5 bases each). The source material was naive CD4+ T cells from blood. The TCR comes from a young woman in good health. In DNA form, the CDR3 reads TGTGCCTGGAGTGCGGGGCTTTCCTACGAGCAGTACTTC. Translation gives CAWSAGLSYEQYF.